This T cell receptor beta chain derives from a study of cytomegalovirus exposure and HLA in healthy donors. Study information: From HLA-typed donors, an early data release held around 85 million unique TCRs.

Germline CDR1 and CDR2: KGHSH and LQKENI. Trimming removed 3 bases at V and 7 bases at J, with 12 bases between. This CDR3 comprises 13 residues. Study observations and caveats: A later analysis linked a missense DCLRE1C variant to TCR beta V- and J-gene trimming. In a later analysis, parvovirus B19, influenza, CMV and Epstein-Barr virus appeared linked to several top co-occurrence clusters.

Primers for the PCR totalled 60 Vbeta and 13 Jbeta. Generated by immunoSEQ multiplex PCR, the TCRdb table keeps only in-frame clones and is missing some. The table has 170,000 or so clones, 80% to 85% seen once. Concerning this clone: The target antigen is unknown.

This chain joins TRBV18 and TRBJ1-2, with D tentatively TRBD1 (6 bases). The sequence was collected from a man aged 45 to 65 in good health and CMV-seronegative. The sample consisted of PBMCs. The CDR3 DNA sequence: TGTGCCAGCTCACCCGAACAGGGTCGTGGCTACACCTTC. Translation: CASSPEQGRGYTF. The complete variable domain, with remaining parts taken from reference TRBV18 and TRBJ1-2, reads NAGVMQNPRHLVRRRGQEARLRCSPMKGHSHVYWYRQLPEEGLKFMVYLQKENIIDESGMPKERFSAEFPKEGPSILRIQQVVRGDSAAYFCASSPEQGRGYTFGSGTRLTVV.